The clone carrying this TCR beta chain was observed a single time. This specimen belongs to a study of blood T cell repertoires in COVID-19. On the study more broadly: The United States, Italy and Spain were the sources of the acute and convalescent COVID-19 samples. From T cells, B-cell-depleted T cells, or PBMCs came the material, which was cDNA or gDNA.

Authors' methods: Estimated nucleated cell counts came from reference gene primer amplification. Using immunoSEQ multiplex PCR, the repertoire was profiled, and TCRdb retains in-frame clones only, with some absent. V and J calls and clone size are given by that table; D and trimming were obtained from the DNA. In the table there are about 80,000 clones, roughly 80% of which are singletons. The origin of this receptor is a woman in her 70s with acute or convalescent COVID-19. Sequencing input: peripheral blood.

The CDR3 coding sequence is TGTGCCTGGAGTACAGTTAGTCCAAACAATGAGCAGTTCTTC. Protein product: CAWSTVSPNNEQFF. This sequence joins TRBV30 and TRBJ2-1; D is unresolved. Trimming removed 2 bases at V and 5 bases at J, with 13 bases between. The CDR3 is 14 residues long. The germline V gene has CDR1 GTSNPN and CDR2 SVGIG (reference sequence).